The 26 T cell receptor beta chains below come from one sample, sequenced in a study of preoperative IRX-2 immunotherapy in early breast cancer. Stated treatment: preoperative locoregional IRX-2 cytokine immunotherapy. Profiling relied on immunoSEQ multiplex PCR, and the TCRdb table lists in-frame clones only, not all of them. This table holds under 1,400 clones, roughly 80% found once. This sample comprised normal tissue next to the tumor, obtained from a patient treated with IRX-2 immunotherapy. These receptors were obtained from a human donor with breast cancer.

V is TRBV23-1 and J is TRBJ1-1, with 7 bases identical to TRBD1. TRBV23-1 is an ORF; its function is uncertain. J gave up 0 bases and V 9 bases, and 7 bases lay outside the gene matches. The CDR3 covers 14 residues. CDR3 sequence reads: CARPTGRMNTEAFF. The CDR3 coding sequence is TGCGCCAGACCGACAGGGAGGATGAACACTGAAGCTTTCTTT.

The chain joins TRBV5-1 to TRBJ1-1; D ambiguous. Trimming took off 1 base at V and 3 bases at J, with 10 bases between the two ends. This CDR3 is built from 14 residues. Germline V lookup: CDR1 SGHRS, CDR2 YFSETQ. CDR3 coding DNA: TGCGCCAGCAGCTTGTCGGGAGGAGACACTGAAGCTTTCTTT. Amino acid sequence: CASSLSGGDTEAFF.

The rearrangement uses TRBV6-8 and TRBJ2-1; D unclear. Germline V lookup: CDR1 MNHGY, CDR2 SAAAGT. V lost 0 bases to trimming and J lost 4 bases, with 7 bases between them. This CDR3 region has 14 residues. The CDR3 DNA follows: TGTGCCAGCAGTTACTCCGGCCCGTACAATGAGCAGTTCTTC. Translated: CASSYSGPYNEQFF.

This clone was seen only once. The rearrangement joins TRBV10-2 to TRBJ2-7; D may be TRBD2 (6 bases). Germline loops: CDR1 WSHSY, CDR2 SAAADI. This CDR3 has 14 residues. V was pared by 7 bases and J by 5 bases, with 18 bases between. CDR3: CASTGGGVGDEQYF. The CDR3 nucleotides read TGCGCCAGCACCGGCGGAGGGGTTGGTGACGAGCAGTACTTC.

This clone was seen a single time. V usage is TRBV19 and J usage is TRBJ1-1; 9 nucleotides align to TRBD1. The CDR3 sequence is 14 residues long. Unmatched junction bases numbered 3, after V lost 6 bases and J lost 1 base. Germline CDR1 LNHDA, CDR2 SQIVND (reference sequence). CDR3 sequence (DNA): TGTGCCAGTAGGCGACAGGGGGAGAACACTGAAGCTTTCTTT. Its translation: CASRRQGENTEAFF.

The J gene is TRBJ1-4, the V gene TRBV5-1, with 8 bases aligning to TRBD1. The CDR3 runs 15 residues. Trimming at V came to 4 bases and at J to 4 bases, leaving 6 bases not matched to a gene. From germline, CDR1 is SGHRS and CDR2 YFSETQ. The CDR3 DNA follows: TGCGCCAGCAGCGCGTGGACAGGGAATAATGAAAAACTGTTTTTT. It codes for CASSAWTGNNEKLFF.

The sample holds one count of this clone. The rearrangement links TRBV30 to TRBJ2-3; 9 positions match TRBD2. The CDR3 runs to 13 residues. CDR1 is GTSNPN, CDR2 SVGIG, per germline (reference sequence). The J segment lost 3 bases and the V segment lost 8 bases, leaving 6 bases of the junction unmatched. Here the CDR3 DNA reads TGTGCCGGGCGGCTAGCGGGAACAGATACGCAGTATTTT. Its translation is CAGRLAGTDTQYF.

The chain employs TRBV29-1 and TRBJ1-3, with D perhaps TRBD1 (5 bases). The length of the CDR3 is 14 residues. CDR1 and CDR2 (germline): SQVTM, ANQGSEA. Trimming shortened V by 6 bases and J by 4 bases, and 16 bases separated the two germline ends. The CDR3, as DNA: TGCAGCGTATATACCGGGACCCAAGGAAACACCATATATTTT. It codes for CSVYTGTQGNTIYF.

The chain combines TRBV29-1 with TRBJ2-5; D may be TRBD2 (5 bases). The CDR3 covers 12 residues. Trimming removed 3 bases at V and 5 bases at J, with 10 bases between. Looked up from germline, CDR1 is SQVTM and CDR2 is ANQGSEA. The CDR3 DNA sequence: TGCAGCGTTGACCGAGCGGCCGAGACCCAGTACTTC. Its translation is CSVDRAAETQYF.

This chain connects TRBV6-8 to TRBJ2-1; 8 nucleotides match TRBD2. The V and J ends lost 7 bases and 6 bases, in that order; junction bases with no gene match: 11. The CDR3 is 15 residues long. Germline V gene data show CDR1 as MNHGY and CDR2 as SAAAGT. The CDR3 spells CASTDRGGASNEQFF. The DNA for the CDR3 is TGTGCCAGCACAGATCGGGGGGGCGCATCCAATGAGCAGTTCTTC.

The chain couples TRBV7-7 to TRBJ2-4, with a weak D call TRBD1 (6 bases). Trimming removed 3 bases at V and 1 base at J, with 16 bases between. The CDR3 is 17 residues long. Looked up from germline, CDR1 is SSHAT and CDR2 is FNYEAQ (reference sequence). CDR3 DNA sequence: TGTGCCAGCAGCTTGTTGAGGGGGATCGTGGCCAAAAACATTCAGTACTTC. Translated, it gives CASSLLRGIVAKNIQYF.

The chain is built from TRBV6-8 and TRBJ1-2; D uncertain. Germline-derived CDR1 and CDR2 are MNHGY and SAAAGT. The CDR3 is made up of 13 amino acids. V lost 6 bases and J lost 0, with 8 bases in between. CDR3 sequence reads: CASRRTSNYGYTF. The CDR3 region has the DNA TGTGCCAGCAGGCGGACTTCTAACTATGGCTACACCTTC.

The chain joins TRBV15 to TRBJ2-7, with TRBD2 identical over 8 bases. The CDR3 runs 15 residues. Per the germline V gene, CDR1 is LNHNV and CDR2 is YYDKDF (reference sequence). V was clipped by 0 bases and J by 1 base; unmatched bases: 2. CDR3 in DNA: TGTGCCACCAGCAGAGATCAGCGGGGGTCCTACGAGCAGTACTTC. Amino acid sequence: CATSRDQRGSYEQYF.

The rearrangement links TRBV23-1 to TRBJ2-1; tentative D call: TRBD2 (5 bases). TRBV23-1 is identified as an open reading frame with a role that is uncertain. V was pared by 6 bases and J by 9 bases, with 15 bases between. The CDR3 spans 13 residues. CDR3 DNA: TGCGCCAGCAGCCAAGATCGCGGAGGTGAGCAGTTCTTC. As protein: CASSQDRGGEQFF.

The rearrangement uses TRBV15 and TRBJ2-1; D call uncertain. Trimming removed 5 bases at V and 7 bases at J, with 21 bases between. The CDR3 has 16 residues. Germline V lookup: CDR1 LNHNV, CDR2 YYDKDF (reference sequence). DNA of the CDR3: TGTGCCACCAGCGAGGCAGGCACACGACTGCCTAATGAGCAGTTCTTC. The encoded protein is CATSEAGTRLPNEQFF.

This clone counts as hyperexpanded. The rearrangement uses TRBV11-3 and TRBJ1-5, with 8 bases matching TRBD1. V lost 2 bases and J lost 5; bases outside the gene matches: 17. The CDR3 spans 19 residues. The germline CDR1 and CDR2 sequences are SGHNT and YENEEA. The CDR3 is CASSLSSTKRQGMDQPQHF. The CDR3 DNA sequence: TGTGCCAGCAGCTTATCGTCGACTAAAAGACAGGGGATGGATCAGCCCCAGCATTTT.

This sequence joins TRBV19 and TRBJ2-2; D possibly matches TRBD1 or TRBD2 (5 bases each). This CDR3 comprises 19 residues. Germline V gene sequence: CDR1 LNHDA, CDR2 SQIVND (reference sequence). V lost 7 bases to trimming and J lost 1 base, with 25 bases between them. CDR3 amino acids: CASTNWMDRGQVNTGELFF. The CDR3 DNA reads as TGTGCCAGTACTAACTGGATGGATCGGGGCCAGGTGAACACCGGGGAGCTGTTTTTT.

This chain joins TRBV28 and TRBJ2-3, with D hard to call. V gave up 3 bases and J gave up 2 bases, with 18 bases separating them. Germline V gene lookup returns CDR1 MDHEN and CDR2 SYDVKM. This CDR3 comprises 17 residues. The CDR3 loop reads CASSFEVVSLATDTQYF. CDR3 nucleotide sequence: TGTGCCAGCAGTTTCGAGGTTGTGAGCTTGGCCACAGATACGCAGTATTTT.

The chain links TRBV12-5 to TRBJ2-5; TRBD1 aligns across 10 bases. The J segment lost 1 base and the V segment lost 7 bases, leaving 12 bases of the junction unmatched. This CDR3 spans 17 amino acids. Germline loops: CDR1 LGHNT, CDR2 FRNRAP. DNA of the CDR3: TGTGCTAGTGCCCCGGGTTCGGGACAGGGGTCCCAAGAGACCCAGTACTTC. Translation: CASAPGSGQGSQETQYF.

This CDR3 is CASSSLAGAYNEQFF. In DNA form, the CDR3 reads TGTGCCAGCAGCTCGCTAGCGGGGGCGTACAATGAGCAGTTCTTC. The chain has TRBV11-3 and TRBJ2-1; TRBD2 matches 10 bases. Germline values: CDR1 SGHNT, CDR2 YENEEA. Trimming at V came to 4 bases and at J to 4 bases, leaving 4 bases not matched to a gene. This CDR3 contains 15 residues.

The CDR3 DNA reads as TGTGCCAGCAGCTTGCCGGGGCGGTCCTATGGCTACACCTTC. Its translation is CASSLPGRSYGYTF. The rearrangement joins TRBV7-6 to TRBJ1-2, with D possibly matching TRBD1 (5 bases). The V gene lost 3 bases and the J gene lost 4 bases, with 12 bases spanning the gap. CDR1 SGHVS and CDR2 FNYEAQ come from the germline V gene. The CDR3 is 14 amino acids.

The V and J genes are TRBV6-8 and TRBJ1-1, with 9 bases identical to TRBD1. CDR3 size: 14 residues. V was clipped by 7 bases and J by 4 bases; unmatched bases: 7. Germline values: CDR1 MNHGY, CDR2 SAAAGT. CDR3 protein: CASTRTGVVTEAFF. Written as DNA, the CDR3 is TGTGCCAGCACAAGGACAGGGGTTGTCACTGAAGCTTTCTTT.

This clone was found once. CDR3 sequence (DNA): TGTGCCAGCAGAGGGACCTCGGACGCCTATCAGCCCCAGCATTTT. The encoded protein is CASRGTSDAYQPQHF. The V and J genes are TRBV6-8 and TRBJ1-5, with a weak D call TRBD1 (5 bases). V dropped 6 bases and J dropped 5 bases, with 17 bases sitting between them. The CDR3 covers 15 residues. Germline-derived CDR1 and CDR2 are MNHGY and SAAAGT.

This clone is large (0.1 to 1%) within its sample. The chain joins TRBV6-8 to TRBJ2-3, with TRBD1 as a possible D gene (5 bases). CDR1 MNHGY and CDR2 SAAAGT come from the germline V gene. This CDR3 spans 14 amino acids. The V gene lost 5 bases and the J gene lost 2 bases, with 11 bases spanning the gap. CDR3 sequence (DNA): TGTGCCAGCAGTGCCAGGGATTACACAGATACGCAGTATTTT. Protein sequence: CASSARDYTDTQYF.

The chain has TRBV19 and TRBJ1-5; D remains unclear. The CDR3 has 15 residues. Trimming took off 5 bases at V and 0 bases at J, with 11 bases between the two ends. Germline V CDR1 and CDR2: LNHDA, SQIVND (reference sequence). Here the CDR3 reads CASSRPIYSNQPQHF. The CDR3 nucleotides are TGTGCCAGTAGTCGGCCCATTTATAGCAATCAGCCCCAGCATTTT.

The chain has TRBV25-1 and TRBJ1-4; TRBD1 agrees at 8 bases. V lost 6 bases to trimming and J lost 3 bases; unmatched junction nucleotides: 6. The CDR3 totals 15 residues. CDR1 is MGHDK and CDR2 is SYGVNS in the germline V gene. The CDR3 is CASSRPGGSNEKLFF. The CDR3 nucleotides are TGTGCCAGCAGCCGACCAGGGGGCTCTAATGAAAAACTGTTTTTT.